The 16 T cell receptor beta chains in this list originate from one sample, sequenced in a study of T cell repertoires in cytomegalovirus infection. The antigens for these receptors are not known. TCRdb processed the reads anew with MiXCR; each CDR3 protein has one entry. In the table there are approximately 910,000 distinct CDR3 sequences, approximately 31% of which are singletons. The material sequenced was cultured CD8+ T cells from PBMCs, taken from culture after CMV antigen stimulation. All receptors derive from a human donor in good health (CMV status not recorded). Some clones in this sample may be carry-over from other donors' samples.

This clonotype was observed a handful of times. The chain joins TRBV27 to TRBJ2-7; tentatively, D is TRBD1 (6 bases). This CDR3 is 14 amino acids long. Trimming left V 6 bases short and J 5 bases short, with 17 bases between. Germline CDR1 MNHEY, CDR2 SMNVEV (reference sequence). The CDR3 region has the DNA TGTGCCAGCAGCCCAGGGGTGGAAATCCACGAGCAGTACTTC. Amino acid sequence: CASSPGVEIHEQYF.

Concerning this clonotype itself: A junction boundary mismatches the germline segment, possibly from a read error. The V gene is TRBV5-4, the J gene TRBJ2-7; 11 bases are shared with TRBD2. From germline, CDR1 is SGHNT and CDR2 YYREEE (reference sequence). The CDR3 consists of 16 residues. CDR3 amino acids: CVSSSSGGLSSYEQYF. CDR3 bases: TGTGTCAGCAGCTCTAGCGGGGGGCTAAGCTCCTACGAGCAGTACTTC.

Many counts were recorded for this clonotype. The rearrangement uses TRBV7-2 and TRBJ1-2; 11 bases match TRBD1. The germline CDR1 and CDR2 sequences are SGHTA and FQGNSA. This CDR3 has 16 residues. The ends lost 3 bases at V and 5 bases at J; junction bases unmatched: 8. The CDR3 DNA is TGTGCCAGCAGCTTCCGGGACAGGGGGTGGGCATATGGCTACACCTTC. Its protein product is CASSFRDRGWAYGYTF.

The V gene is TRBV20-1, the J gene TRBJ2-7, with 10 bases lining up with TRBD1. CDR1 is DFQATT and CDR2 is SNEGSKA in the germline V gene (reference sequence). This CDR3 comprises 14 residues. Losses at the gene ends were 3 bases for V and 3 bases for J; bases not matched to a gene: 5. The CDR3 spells CSASIRDRGYEQYF. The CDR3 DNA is TGCAGTGCTAGCATCCGGGACAGGGGCTACGAGCAGTACTTC.

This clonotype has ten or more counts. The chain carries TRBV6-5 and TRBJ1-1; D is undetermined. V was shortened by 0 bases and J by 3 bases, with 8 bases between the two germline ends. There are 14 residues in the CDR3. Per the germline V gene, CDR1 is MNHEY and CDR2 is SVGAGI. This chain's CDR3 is CASSYSGPDTEAFF. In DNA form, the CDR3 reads TGTGCCAGCAGTTACTCCGGACCGGACACTGAAGCTTTCTTT.

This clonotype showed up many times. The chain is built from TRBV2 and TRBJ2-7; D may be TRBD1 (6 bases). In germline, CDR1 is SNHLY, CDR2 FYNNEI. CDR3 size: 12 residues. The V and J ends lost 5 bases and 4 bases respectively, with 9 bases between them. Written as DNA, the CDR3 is TGTGCCAGCAGTCAGGGGAAATACGAGCAGTACGTC. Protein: CASSQGKYEQYV.

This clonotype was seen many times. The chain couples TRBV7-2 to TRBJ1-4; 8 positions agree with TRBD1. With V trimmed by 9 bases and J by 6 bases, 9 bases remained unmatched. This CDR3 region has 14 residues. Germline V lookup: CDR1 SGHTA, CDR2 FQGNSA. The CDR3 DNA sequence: TGTGCCAGTGGGGGGGGACAGGAGGATGAAAAACTGTTTTTT. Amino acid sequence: CASGGGQEDEKLFF.

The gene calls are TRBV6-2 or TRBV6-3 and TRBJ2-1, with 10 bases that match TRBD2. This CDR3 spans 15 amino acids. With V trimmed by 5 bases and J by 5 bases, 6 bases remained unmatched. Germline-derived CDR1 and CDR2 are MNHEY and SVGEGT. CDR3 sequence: CASSPQRGGHNEQFF. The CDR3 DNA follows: TGTGCCAGCAGTCCTCAGCGGGGGGGCCACAATGAGCAGTTCTTC.

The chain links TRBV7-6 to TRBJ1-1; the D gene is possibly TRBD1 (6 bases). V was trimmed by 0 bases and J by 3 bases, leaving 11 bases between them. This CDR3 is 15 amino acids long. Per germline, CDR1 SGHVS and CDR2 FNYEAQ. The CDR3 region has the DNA TGTGCCAGCAGCTTAGCAGGGCAGGGGCACACTGAAGCTTTCTTT. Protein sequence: CASSLAGQGHTEAFF. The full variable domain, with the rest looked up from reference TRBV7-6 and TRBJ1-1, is GAGVSQSPRYKVTKRGQDVALRCDPISGHVSLYWYRQALGQGPEFLTYFNYEAQQDKSGLPNDRFSAERPEGSISTLTIQRTEQRDSAMYRCASSLAGQGHTEAFFGQGTRLTVV.

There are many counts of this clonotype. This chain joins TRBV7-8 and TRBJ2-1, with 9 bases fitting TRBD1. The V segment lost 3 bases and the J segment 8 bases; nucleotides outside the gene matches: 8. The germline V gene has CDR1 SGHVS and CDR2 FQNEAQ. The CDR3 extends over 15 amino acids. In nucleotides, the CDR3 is TGTGCCAGCAGCTTTATGGACAGGGGTATAGATGAGCAGTTCTTC. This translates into CASSFMDRGIDEQFF.

The CDR3 region has the DNA TGTGCCAGCAGTTACACCCAGGGCATGAACACTGAAGCTTTCTTT. Protein: CASSYTQGMNTEAFF. The V and J genes are TRBV6-2 or TRBV6-3 and TRBJ1-1; the D gene is possibly TRBD1 (5 bases). The CDR3 sequence is 15 residues long. Germline CDR1 and CDR2: MNHEY and SVGEGT. V lost 2 bases and J lost 0, with 10 bases in between.

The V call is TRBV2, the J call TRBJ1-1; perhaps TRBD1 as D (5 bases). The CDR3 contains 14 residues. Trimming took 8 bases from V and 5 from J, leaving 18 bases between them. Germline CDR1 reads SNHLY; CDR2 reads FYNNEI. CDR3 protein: CASRAEGSWTEAFF. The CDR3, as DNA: TGTGCCAGCCGGGCGGAGGGGAGTTGGACTGAAGCTTTCTTT. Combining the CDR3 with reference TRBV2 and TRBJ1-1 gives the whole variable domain EPEVTQTPSHQVTQMGQEVILRCVPISNHLYFYWYRQILGQKVEFLVSFYNNEISEKSEIFDDQFSVERPDGSNFTLKIRSTKLEDSAMYFCASRAEGSWTEAFFGQGTRLTVV.

CDR3 DNA sequence: TGTGCCAGCAGCTTAACGGCTCAGGCGACGCAAGAGACCCAGTACTTC. Protein: CASSLTAQATQETQYF. The rearrangement joins TRBV7-3 to TRBJ2-5; D gene uncertain. The CDR3 is 16 residues long. Germline V gene data show CDR1 as SGHTA and CDR2 as FQGTGA. V was trimmed by 0 bases and J by 2 bases, leaving 13 bases between them.

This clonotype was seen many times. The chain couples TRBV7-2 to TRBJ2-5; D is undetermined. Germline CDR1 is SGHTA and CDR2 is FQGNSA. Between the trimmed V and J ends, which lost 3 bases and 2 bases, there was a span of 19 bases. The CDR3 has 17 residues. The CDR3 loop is CASSFPSSGKFQETQYF. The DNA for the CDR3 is TGTGCCAGCAGCTTCCCATCGAGTGGGAAGTTTCAAGAGACCCAGTACTTC.

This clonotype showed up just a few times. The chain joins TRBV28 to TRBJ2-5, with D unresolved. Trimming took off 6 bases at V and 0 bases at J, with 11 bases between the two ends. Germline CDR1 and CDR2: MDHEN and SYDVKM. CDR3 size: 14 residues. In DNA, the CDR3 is TGTGCCAGCAGGGCCCGGGTGTACCAAGAGACCCAGTACTTC. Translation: CASRARVYQETQYF.

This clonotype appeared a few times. This CDR3 is CASSGYRVTEAFF. CDR3 bases: TGTGCCAGCAGTGGTTACAGGGTCACTGAAGCTTTCTTT. The chain links TRBV6-1 to TRBJ1-1, with a possible D match to TRBD1 (6 bases). The CDR3 is 13 residues long. Germline lookup yields CDR1 MNHNS and CDR2 SASEGT. Between the trimmed V and J ends, which lost 4 bases and 4 bases, there was a span of 10 bases.